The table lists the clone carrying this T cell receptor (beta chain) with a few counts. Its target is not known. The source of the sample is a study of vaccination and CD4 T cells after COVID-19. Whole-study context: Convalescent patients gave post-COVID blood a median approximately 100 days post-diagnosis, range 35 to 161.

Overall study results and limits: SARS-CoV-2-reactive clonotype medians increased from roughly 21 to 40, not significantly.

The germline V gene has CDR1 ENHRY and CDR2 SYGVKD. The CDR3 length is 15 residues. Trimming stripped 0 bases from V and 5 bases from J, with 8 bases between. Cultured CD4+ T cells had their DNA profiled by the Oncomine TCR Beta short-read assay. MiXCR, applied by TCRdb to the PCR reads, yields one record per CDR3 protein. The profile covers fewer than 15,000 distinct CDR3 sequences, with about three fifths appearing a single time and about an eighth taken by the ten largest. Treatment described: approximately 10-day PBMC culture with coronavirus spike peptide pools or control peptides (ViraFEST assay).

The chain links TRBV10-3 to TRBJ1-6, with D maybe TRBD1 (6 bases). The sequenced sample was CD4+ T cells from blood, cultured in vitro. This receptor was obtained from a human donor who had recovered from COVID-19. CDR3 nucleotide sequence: TGTGCCATCAGTGAGTCAGGGGGAGATAATTCACCCCTCCACTTT. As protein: CAISESGGDNSPLHF.